The entry that follows covers one T cell receptor (beta chain) sequence. The entry originates in a study of cytomegalovirus exposure and HLA in healthy donors. Assay: immunoSEQ multiplex PCR; the TCRdb copy retains only in-frame clones and omits some. The sample includes over 150,000 clones, just under 90% of them seen just once. The CDR3 runs 14 residues. Germline values: CDR1 SGDLS, CDR2 YYNGEE. V was cut by 0 bases and J by 6 bases, with 12 bases left in between. This clonotype was obtained from a young man in good health and CMV-seropositive. Source material: PBMCs. This chain links TRBV9 with TRBJ1-2; D is perhaps TRBD1 (6 bases). The CDR3 sequence: CASSVEARGDGYTF. CDR3 in DNA: TGTGCCAGCAGCGTAGAGGCCAGGGGTGATGGCTACACCTTC.